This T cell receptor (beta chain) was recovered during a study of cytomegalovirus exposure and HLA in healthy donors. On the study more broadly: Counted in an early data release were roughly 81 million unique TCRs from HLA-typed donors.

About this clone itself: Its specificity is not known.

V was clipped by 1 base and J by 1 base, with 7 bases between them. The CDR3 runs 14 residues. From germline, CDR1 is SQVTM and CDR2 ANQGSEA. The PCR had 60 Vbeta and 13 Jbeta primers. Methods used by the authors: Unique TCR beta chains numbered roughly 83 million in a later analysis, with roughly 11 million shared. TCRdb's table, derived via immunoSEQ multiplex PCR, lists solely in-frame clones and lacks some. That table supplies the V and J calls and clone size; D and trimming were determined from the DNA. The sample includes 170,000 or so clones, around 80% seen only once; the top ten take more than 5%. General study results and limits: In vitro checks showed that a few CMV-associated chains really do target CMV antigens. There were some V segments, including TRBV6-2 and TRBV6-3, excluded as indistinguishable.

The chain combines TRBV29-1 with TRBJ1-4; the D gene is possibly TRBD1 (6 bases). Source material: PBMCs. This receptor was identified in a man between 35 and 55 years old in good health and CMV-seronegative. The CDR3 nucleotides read TGCAGCGTTGAAGGCAGGGGAACTAATGAAAAACTGTTTTTT. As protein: CSVEGRGTNEKLFF.